This record looks at one TCR beta chain sequence and its context. Its antigen is as yet unknown. The record originates from a study of post-analysis software for immune sequencing data. Study-level findings and limits: TRBV5-6, TRBV5-1 and TRBV20-1 were among five TRBV segments more frequent in patients than controls. Samples made in the same batch grouped tightly together by F measure.

The germline CDR1 and CDR2 sequences are MDHEN and SYDVKM. The CDR3 covers 14 residues. V lost 3 bases and J lost 0; bases outside the gene matches: 1. Unique molecular identifiers featured in each of the TCR beta cDNA libraries. The T cell input of 1 to 10 million gave about 470,000 cDNA molecules. TCRdb processed the PCR reads anew with MiXCR; each CDR3 protein has one entry. The sample has over 700,000 distinct CDR3 sequences; about 32% are singletons. The origin of this receptor is a girl aged 5 to 17 with multiple sclerosis. This chain uses TRBV28 with TRBJ2-5, with 7 positions matching TRBD1. Sequenced material: blood. Here the CDR3 DNA reads TGTGCCAGCAGTTTTGGGACAGACCAAGAGACCCAGTACTTC. Translating it yields CASSFGTDQETQYF.